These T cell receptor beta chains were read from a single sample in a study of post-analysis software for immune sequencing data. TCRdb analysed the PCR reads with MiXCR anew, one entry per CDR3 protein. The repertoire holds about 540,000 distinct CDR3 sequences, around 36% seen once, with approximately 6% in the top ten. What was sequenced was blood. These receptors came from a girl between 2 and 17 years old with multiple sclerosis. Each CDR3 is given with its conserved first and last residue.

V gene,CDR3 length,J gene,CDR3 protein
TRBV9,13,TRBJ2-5,CASSVSPGETQYF
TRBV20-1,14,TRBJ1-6,CSASPRQDNSPLHF
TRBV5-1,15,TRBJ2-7,CASSLGTGRSYEQYF
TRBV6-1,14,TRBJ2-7,CASSEWGQSYEQYF
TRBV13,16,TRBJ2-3,CASSSQGLAGRDTQYF
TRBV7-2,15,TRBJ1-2,CASSLVSGVGDGYTF
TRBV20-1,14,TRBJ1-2,CSARVPDGNYGYTF
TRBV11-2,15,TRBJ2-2,CASSMTSGNTGELFF
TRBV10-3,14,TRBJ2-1,CAISVGGSYNEQFF
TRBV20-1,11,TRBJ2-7,CSWTSGYEQYF
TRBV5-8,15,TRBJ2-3,CASSPRGQSTDTQYF
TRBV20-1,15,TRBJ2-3,CSAHGGLAGGDTQYF
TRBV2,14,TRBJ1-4,CATRGGGQNEKLFF
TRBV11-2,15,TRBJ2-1,CASSLGQPVDNEQFF
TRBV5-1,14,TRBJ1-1,CASSQMTDWREAFF
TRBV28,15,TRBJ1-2,CACTTGGTGYYGYTF
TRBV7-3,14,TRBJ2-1,CASSLAGARNEQFF
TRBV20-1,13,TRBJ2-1,CSARDIETYKQFF
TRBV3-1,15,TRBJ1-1,CASSHRQVLNTEAFF
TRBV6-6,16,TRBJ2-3,CASILAGGLSTDTQYF
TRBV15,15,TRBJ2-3,CATSRLLQGTDTQYF
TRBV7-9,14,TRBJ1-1,CASSSQGMGTEAFF
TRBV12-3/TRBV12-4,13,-,CASSLVGAETQYF
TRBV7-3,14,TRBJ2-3,CASSLRGGMNTQYF
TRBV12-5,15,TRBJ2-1,CASGLGQGVEDEQFF
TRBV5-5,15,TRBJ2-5,CASSLDFAGVETQYF
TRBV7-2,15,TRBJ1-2,CASSVRLGNNYGYTF
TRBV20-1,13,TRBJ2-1,CSAKRASYNEQFF
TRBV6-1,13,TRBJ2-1,CASRGEDRNEQFF
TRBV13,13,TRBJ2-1,CASSTDPYNEQFF
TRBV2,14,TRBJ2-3,CASRGDTYTDTQYF
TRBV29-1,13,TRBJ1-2,CSVVRDTDYGYTF
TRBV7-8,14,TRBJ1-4,CASSIRQANEKLFF
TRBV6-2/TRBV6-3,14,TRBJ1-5,CASSYPTDSQPQHF